One and the same sample provided the 18 T cell receptor beta chains below, sequenced in a study of draining lymph node invasion in breast cancer. Memory regulatory T cells were sorted as CD4+ CD45RA- CD25high cells. TCRdb processed the bulk RNA-seq reads anew with MiXCR; each CDR3 protein has one entry. In the table there are around 2,700 distinct CDR3 sequences, 55% to 65% of which are singletons. The source material was sorted memory Tregs from a lymph node. The receptors shown here come from a female donor with luminal breast cancer.

The chain combines TRBV9 with TRBJ2-3; a possible D gene is TRBD2 (5 bases). The CDR3 runs to 17 residues. CDR1 SGDLS and CDR2 YYNGEE come from the germline V gene. The germline V and J ends were trimmed by 3 bases and 0 bases, with 17 bases remaining between them. The DNA of the CDR3 is TGTGCCAGCAGCGCCCAGAGGGCGGGTTATAGCACAGATACGCAGTATTTT. The encoded protein is CASSAQRAGYSTDTQYF.

J is TRBJ1-4 and V is TRBV30; 7 bases match TRBD1. In germline, CDR1 is GTSNPN, CDR2 SVGIG (reference sequence). V shed 4 bases and J 5 bases; nucleotides not matched to a gene: 10. The CDR3 has 15 residues. The CDR3 sequence is CAWKPTGQPNEKLFF. The CDR3 DNA reads as TGTGCCTGGAAGCCCACGGGACAGCCGAATGAAAAACTGTTTTTT.

V gene TRBV5-4 combines with J gene TRBJ1-2; no clear D. Germline V gene lookup returns CDR1 SGHNT and CDR2 YYREEE (reference sequence). The CDR3 is 14 amino acids. V was cut by 4 bases and J by 2 bases, with 12 bases left in between. Here the CDR3 reads CASSAQTSNYGYTF. The CDR3 bases are TGTGCCAGCAGCGCTCAGACATCCAACTATGGCTACACCTTC. Using reference TRBV5-4 and TRBJ1-2 for the parts outside the CDR3, the full variable domain is ETGVTQSPTHLIKTRGQQVTLRCSSQSGHNTVSWYQQALGQGPQFIFQYYREEENGRGNFPPRFSGLQFPNYSSELNVNALELDDSALYLCASSAQTSNYGYTFGSGTRLTVV.

The V call is TRBV11-2, the J call TRBJ2-2; no reliable D call. V lost 3 bases to trimming and J lost 4 bases, with 9 bases between them. CDR3 size: 14 residues. CDR1 is SGHAT and CDR2 is FQNNGV in the germline V gene. CDR3 protein: CASSFSVTTGELFF. In nucleotides, the CDR3 is TGTGCCAGCAGCTTTTCGGTGACCACCGGGGAGCTGTTTTTT.

This clonotype was observed a handful of times. The V and J genes are TRBV7-2 and TRBJ1-6; D is possibly TRBD1 (5 bases). This CDR3 is 15 amino acids long. With 5 bases removed from V and 10 bases from J, the gap between germline ends came to 18 bases. Germline CDR1 and CDR2: SGHTA and FQGNSA. The CDR3 reads CASSILGQGRSPLHF. CDR3 nucleotide sequence: TGTGCCAGCAGCATACTCGGGCAGGGAAGGTCACCCCTCCACTTT.

This rearrangement joins TRBV3-1 to TRBJ1-1; no definite D call. CDR1 and CDR2 (germline): LGHDT, YNNKEL (reference sequence). This CDR3 region has 13 residues. V lost 3 bases, J lost 6 bases, and 11 bases lay in between. The CDR3 sequence: CASSQGAKAEAFF. In nucleotides, the CDR3 is TGTGCCAGCAGCCAGGGCGCTAAGGCTGAAGCTTTCTTT.

The DNA for the CDR3 is TGCAGTGCTAGCATTGATACGCAGTATTTT. This translates into CSASIDTQYF. This chain links TRBV20-1 with TRBJ2-3; D not certain. Germline V gene data show CDR1 as DFQATT and CDR2 as SNEGSKA (reference sequence). The ends were cut back, 3 bases at V and 6 bases at J, with 4 bases in the middle. This CDR3 contains 10 residues.

This clonotype was seen a handful of times. This rearrangement joins TRBV6-1 to TRBJ1-2; possible D gene TRBD1, 5 bases. V was shortened by 3 bases and J by 8 bases, with 10 bases between the two germline ends. This CDR3 is built from 12 residues. CDR1 MNHNS and CDR2 SASEGT come from the germline V gene. The CDR3 nucleotides read TGTGCCAGCAGTGAGGGACTCCAAGGCTACACCTTC. It is translated as CASSEGLQGYTF.

J is TRBJ2-1 and V is TRBV28; possibly TRBD2 for D (6 bases). V lost 8 bases to trimming and J lost 4 bases, with 21 bases between them. The CDR3 totals 16 residues. Germline V CDR1 and CDR2: MDHEN, SYDVKM. CDR3 DNA sequence: TGTGCCAGCGGGCAAGGCGGGGTTCTGGTTTACAATGAGCAGTTCTTC. Translated, it gives CASGQGGVLVYNEQFF.

This rearrangement joins TRBV3-1 to TRBJ1-5; 10 nucleotides match TRBD1. This CDR3 has 15 residues. The junction had 6 bases not matched to a gene; V was cut back by 4 bases and J by 6 bases. The germline V gene encodes CDR1 LGHDT and CDR2 YNNKEL (reference sequence). In DNA form, the CDR3 reads TGTGCCAGCAGCCCGGACAGGGGGGGCATTCAGCCCCAGCATTTT. Protein: CASSPDRGGIQPQHF.

V and J are TRBV4-1 and TRBJ2-5; 7 bases align to TRBD2. This CDR3 has 17 residues. Germline V gives CDR1 MGHRA, CDR2 YSYEKL. With 0 bases clipped from V and 4 bases from J, the junction kept 11 bases outside the gene matches. Written as DNA, the CDR3 is TGCGCCAGCAGCCAAGATCCCGGCGGGGGAGTGCGAGAGACCCAGTACTTC. This codes for CASSQDPGGGVRETQYF.

This chain joins TRBV5-1 and TRBJ1-4; TRBD1 is a possible D gene (6 bases). CDR3 size: 14 residues. The V end lost 4 bases, the J end lost 5 bases, and 12 bases lay between the germline ends. The germline V gene encodes CDR1 SGHRS and CDR2 YFSETQ. The CDR3 sequence: CASSPAGQNEKLFF. The CDR3 DNA reads TGCGCCAGCAGCCCCGCCGGACAGAATGAAAAACTGTTTTTT.

The rearrangement links TRBV6-1 to TRBJ2-1; a weak D match, TRBD1 (5 bases). V was shortened by 3 bases and J by 6 bases, with 15 bases between the two germline ends. The CDR3 totals 15 residues. The germline CDR1 and CDR2 sequences are MNHNS and SASEGT. The CDR3 coding sequence is TGTGCCAGCAGTGAGGGGTTGGGGCTGGGCAATGAGCAGTTCTTC. This sequence encodes CASSEGLGLGNEQFF.

The chain has TRBV6-1 and TRBJ1-2, with D perhaps TRBD1 (5 bases). Germline values: CDR1 MNHNS, CDR2 SASEGT. The CDR3 contains 12 residues. V was pared by 6 bases and J by 8 bases, with 13 bases between. The CDR3 DNA reads as TGTGCCAGCAGGCGGGCCGGGGACGGCTACACCTTC. Its translation: CASRRAGDGYTF.

The chain couples TRBV5-1 to TRBJ2-1, with a possible D match to TRBD2 (6 bases). CDR1 is SGHRS and CDR2 is YFSETQ in the germline V gene. Deletions cut 4 bases from V and 6 bases from J, with 11 bases between. The CDR3 length is 13 residues. Written as DNA, the CDR3 is TGCGCCAGCAGCCCCGGGGGTATCAATGAGCAGTTCTTC. This translates into CASSPGGINEQFF.

As for this clonotype: At one end, the junction sequence differs from germline, possibly due to a read error. The CDR3 spells CASSYLQGSLSGGNVLTF. The CDR3 nucleotides read TGTGCCAGCAGCTACCTACAGGGCTCCCTCTCTGGGGGCAACGTCCTGACTTTC. The rearrangement links TRBV7-8 to TRBJ2-6, with D possibly being TRBD1 (6 bases). Per the germline V gene, CDR1 is SGHVS and CDR2 is FQNEAQ. The CDR3 sequence is 18 residues long.

The genes are TRBV15 and TRBJ1-3; D gene unclear. Per germline, CDR1 LNHNV and CDR2 YYDKDF (reference sequence). Trimming took off 1 base at V and 8 bases at J, with 12 bases between the two ends. This CDR3 spans 14 amino acids. As DNA, the CDR3 is TGTGCCACCAGCAGAGGTGTTGGTCGGGACACCATATATTTT. It is translated as CATSRGVGRDTIYF.

Sample share makes this clonotype large. V gene TRBV6-2 or TRBV6-3 combines with J gene TRBJ2-1, with D hard to call. This CDR3 spans 11 amino acids. Trimming took 7 bases from V and 4 from J, leaving 5 bases between them. Germline V gene lookup returns CDR1 MNHEY and CDR2 SVGEGT. CDR3 sequence: CASMLYNEQFF. The CDR3 bases are TGTGCCAGCATGCTTTACAATGAGCAGTTCTTC.